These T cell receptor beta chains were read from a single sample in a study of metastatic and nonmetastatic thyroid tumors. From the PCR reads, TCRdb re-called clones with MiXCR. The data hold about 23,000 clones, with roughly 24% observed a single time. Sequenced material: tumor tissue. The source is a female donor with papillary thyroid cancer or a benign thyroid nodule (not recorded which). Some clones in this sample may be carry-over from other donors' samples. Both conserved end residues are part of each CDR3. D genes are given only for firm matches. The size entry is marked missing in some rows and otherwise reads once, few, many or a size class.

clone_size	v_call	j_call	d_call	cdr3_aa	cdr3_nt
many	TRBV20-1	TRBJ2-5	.	CSAPAVGSSETQYF	TGCAGTGCCCCCGCGGTGGGATCCTCGGAGACCCAGTACTTC
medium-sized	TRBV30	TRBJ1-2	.	CAWSVGIVGYTF	TGTGCCTGGAGTGTCGGAATCGTGGGCTACACCTTC
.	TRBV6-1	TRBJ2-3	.	CASSQAQVTDTQYF	TGTGCCAGCAGTCAAGCCCAGGTTACAGATACGCAGTATTTT
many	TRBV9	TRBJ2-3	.	CASSPTRGGTNTQYF	TGTGCCAGCAGTCCAACTCGAGGGGGGACGAATACGCAGTATTTT
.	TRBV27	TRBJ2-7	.	CASSLRGYEQYF	TGTGCCAGCAGTTTAAGAGGTTACGAGCAGTACTTC
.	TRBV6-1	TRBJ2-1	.	CAIIGWGTSSYNEQFF	TGTGCCATCATCGGATGGGGTACGAGCTCCTACAATGAGCAGTTCTTC
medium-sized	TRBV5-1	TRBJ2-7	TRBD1	CASRGGASYEQYF	TGCGCCAGCAGAGGGGGCGCTTCCTACGAGCAGTACTTC
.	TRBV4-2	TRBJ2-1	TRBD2	CASSPAMETSGRVYNEQFF	TGTGCCAGCAGCCCCGCCATGGAGACTAGCGGGAGGGTTTACAATGAGCAGTTCTTC
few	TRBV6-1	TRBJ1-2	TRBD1	CASSEGQGARGYTF	TGTGCCAGCAGCGAAGGACAGGGGGCGCGGGGCTACACCTTC
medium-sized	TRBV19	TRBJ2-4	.	CASRQGSIQYF	TGTGCCAGTAGGCAGGGGAGCATTCAGTACTTC
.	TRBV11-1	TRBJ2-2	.	CASSLRTELLTGELFF	TGTGCCAGCAGCTTGAGGACTGAACTTCTGACCGGGGAGCTGTTTTTT
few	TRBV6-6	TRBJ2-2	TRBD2	CASNGTSGGSVFTEELFF	TGTGCCAGCAACGGGACTAGCGGGGGGTCTGTATTCACCGAGGAGCTGTTTTTT
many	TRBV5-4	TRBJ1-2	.	CASSSTGAAGAGYTF	TGTGCCAGCAGCTCAACGGGGGCGGCAGGGGCCGGCTACACCTTC
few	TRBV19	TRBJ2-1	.	CASSPHGGLEQFF	TGTGCTAGTAGTCCCCATGGGGGATTGGAGCAGTTCTTC
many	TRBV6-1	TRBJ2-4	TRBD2	CASSEQGSGGNIQYF	TGTGCCAGCAGTGAACAGGGTAGCGGGGGAAACATTCAGTACTTC
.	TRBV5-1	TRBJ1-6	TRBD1	CASRLGQGGNSPLHF	TGCGCCAGCAGACTTGGCCAGGGGGGAAATTCACCCCTCCACTTT
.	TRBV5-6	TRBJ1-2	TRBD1	CASSQRTGDYGYTF	TGTGCCAGCAGCCAACGGACAGGGGACTATGGCTACACCTTC
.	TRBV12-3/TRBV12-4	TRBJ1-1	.	CASIPLTINTEAFF	TGTGCCAGCATACCGCTTACTATTAACACTGAAGCTTTCTTT
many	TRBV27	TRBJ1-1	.	CATWEGGDTEAFF	TGTGCCACTTGGGAGGGGGGAGACACTGAAGCTTTCTTT
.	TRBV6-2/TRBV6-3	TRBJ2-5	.	CASNGQSGETQYF	TGTGCCAGCAATGGACAATCCGGGGAGACCCAGTACTTC
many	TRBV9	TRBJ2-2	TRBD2	CASSGGLAGAANTGELFF	TGTGCCAGCAGCGGTGGACTAGCGGGGGCCGCGAACACCGGGGAGCTGTTTTTT
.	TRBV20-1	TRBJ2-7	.	CSASKDMAEQYF	TGCAGTGCTAGCAAGGACATGGCCGAGCAGTACTTC
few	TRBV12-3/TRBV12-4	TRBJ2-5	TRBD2	CASSLGLAGLETQYF	TGTGCCAGCAGTCTAGGACTAGCGGGGCTAGAGACCCAGTACTTC
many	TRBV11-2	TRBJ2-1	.	CASSLRGGSNSEQFF	TGTGCCAGCAGCTTGAGGGGGGGTTCTAATAGTGAGCAGTTCTTC
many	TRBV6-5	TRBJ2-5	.	CASSYSRDGQETQYF	TGTGCCAGCAGTTACTCACGGGACGGGCAAGAGACCCAGTACTTC
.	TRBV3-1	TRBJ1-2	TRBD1	CASSHLGTGANYGYTF	TGTGCCAGCAGCCATCTCGGTACAGGGGCTAACTATGGCTACACCTTC
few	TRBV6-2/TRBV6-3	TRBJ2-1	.	CASSPWTVSGSYNEQFF	TGTGCCAGCAGCCCCTGGACAGTTTCGGGCTCCTACAATGAGCAGTTCTTC
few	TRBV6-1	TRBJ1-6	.	CASSEAANSPLHF	TGTGCCAGCAGTGAGGCAGCTAATTCACCCCTCCACTTT
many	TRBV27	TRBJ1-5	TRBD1	CASSQWTGTGYTQPQHF	TGTGCCAGCAGTCAGTGGACCGGGACAGGGTACACTCAGCCCCAGCATTTT
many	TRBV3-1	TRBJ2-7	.	CASSRTGSYEQYF	TGTGCCAGCAGCCGAACAGGATCCTACGAGCAGTACTTC